Below, 8 T cell receptor beta chains from the same sample are listed, as sequenced in a study of T cells in localized non-small cell lung cancer. Sequencing used immunoSEQ multiplex PCR; TCRdb keeps in-frame clones, though not all of them. This sample has about 1,700 clones; around 30% occur once, and the top ten carry 7.5% to 10%. The sequencing here drew on normal lung tissue next to the tumor, taken before any cancer treatment. The receptors come from a woman aged 40-69 years with stage III lung adenocarcinoma.

V is TRBV12-1 and J is TRBJ2-5; the D call in the table, TRBD1, was not verified against the DNA. TRBV12-1 is classified as a pseudogene. The CDR3 has 14 amino acids. CDR3 protein: CASDWRGPEETQYF. The CDR3 DNA reads as TGTGCCAGCGACTGGAGGGGGCCCGAAGAGACCCAGTACTTC.

J is TRBJ2-2 and V is TRBV25-1, with D perhaps TRBD1 (5 bases). This CDR3 has 16 amino acids. Trimming pared 4 bases from V and 5 bases from J, leaving 17 bases between. Per germline, CDR1 MGHDK and CDR2 SYGVNS. Here the CDR3 reads CASSGAKGARTGELFF. In DNA form, the CDR3 reads TGTGCCAGCAGTGGGGCAAAAGGGGCTCGGACCGGGGAGCTGTTTTTT. Full variable domain (outside the CDR3, taken from reference TRBV25-1 and TRBJ2-2): EADIYQTPRYLVIGTGKKITLECSQTMGHDKMYWYQQDPGMELHLIHYSYGVNSTEKGDLSSESTVSRIRTEHFPLTLESARPSHTSQYLCASSGAKGARTGELFFGEGSRLTVL.

The chain has TRBV6-8 and TRBJ1-3, with a possible D match to TRBD1 (5 bases). The CDR3 spans 15 residues. V shed 6 bases and J shed 0 bases, with 12 bases lying between them. In germline, CDR1 is MNHGY, CDR2 SAAAGT. This CDR3 is CASRMTASSGNTIYF. In nucleotides, the CDR3 is TGTGCCAGCAGAATGACAGCCAGCTCTGGAAACACCATATATTTT.

This clone came up once. Here the CDR3 reads CASTPSGEDTEAFF. The CDR3, as DNA: TGTGCCAGCACCCCATCCGGGGAGGACACTGAAGCTTTCTTT. The chain couples TRBV25-1 to TRBJ1-1; D remains unclear. The CDR3 spans 14 residues. The germline CDR1 and CDR2 sequences are MGHDK and SYGVNS. With 7 bases removed from V and 3 bases from J, the gap between germline ends came to 15 bases.

This clone has only a few counts. The chain links TRBV11-3 to TRBJ2-7, with TRBD2 identical over 9 bases. Per germline, CDR1 SGHNT and CDR2 YENEEA. With V trimmed by 5 bases and J by 0 bases, 5 bases remained unmatched. This CDR3 spans 15 amino acids. This CDR3 reads CASSPGLAASYEQYF. The CDR3 DNA is TGTGCCAGCAGCCCGGGACTAGCCGCCTCCTACGAGCAGTACTTC.

V and J are TRBV18 and TRBJ2-7; TRBD2 aligns across 11 bases. CDR3 length: 15 residues. Germline V lookup: CDR1 KGHSH, CDR2 LQKENI. The V segment lost 6 bases and the J segment 0 bases; nucleotides outside the gene matches: 4. The CDR3 here is CASSPGLAGSYEQYF. The DNA for the CDR3 is TGTGCCAGCTCCCCAGGACTAGCGGGCTCCTACGAGCAGTACTTC.

This clone was counted only a few times. The rearrangement uses TRBV14 and TRBJ2-1, with 7 bases fitting TRBD2. V was pared by 3 bases and J by 5 bases, with 4 bases of the junction left unmatched. Germline V lookup: CDR1 SGHDN, CDR2 FVKESK. The CDR3 sequence is 14 residues long. The CDR3 reads CASSQGGPHNEQFF. The CDR3 DNA is TGTGCCAGCAGCCAGGGAGGGCCGCACAATGAGCAGTTCTTC.

The chain couples TRBV6-8 to TRBJ2-7; D is perhaps TRBD1 or TRBD2 (5 bases each). Germline CDR1 and CDR2: MNHGY and SAAAGT. Trimming took off 7 bases at V and 5 bases at J, with 15 bases between the two ends. The CDR3 is made up of 13 amino acids. CDR3 sequence reads: CASKEAGTHEQYF. In DNA form, the CDR3 reads TGTGCCAGCAAGGAGGCAGGGACCCACGAGCAGTACTTC.